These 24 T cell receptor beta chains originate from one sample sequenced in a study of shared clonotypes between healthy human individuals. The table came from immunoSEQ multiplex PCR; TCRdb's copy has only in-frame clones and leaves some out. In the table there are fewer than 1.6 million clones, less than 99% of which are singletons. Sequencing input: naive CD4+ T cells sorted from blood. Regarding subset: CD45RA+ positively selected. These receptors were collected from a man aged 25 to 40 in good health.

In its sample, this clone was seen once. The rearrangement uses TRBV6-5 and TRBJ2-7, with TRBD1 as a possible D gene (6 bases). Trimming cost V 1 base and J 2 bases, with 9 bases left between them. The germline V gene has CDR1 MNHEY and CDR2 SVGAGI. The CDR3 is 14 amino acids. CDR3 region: CASSYLQGTYEQYF. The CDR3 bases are TGTGCCAGCAGTTACTTACAGGGAACCTACGAGCAGTACTTC.

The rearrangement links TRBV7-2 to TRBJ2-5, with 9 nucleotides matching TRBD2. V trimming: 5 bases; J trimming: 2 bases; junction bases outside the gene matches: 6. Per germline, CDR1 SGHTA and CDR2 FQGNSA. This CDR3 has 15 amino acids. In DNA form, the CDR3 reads TGTGCCAGCAGCGACATAGGACTAGCGCAAGAGACCCAGTACTTC. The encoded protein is CASSDIGLAQETQYF.

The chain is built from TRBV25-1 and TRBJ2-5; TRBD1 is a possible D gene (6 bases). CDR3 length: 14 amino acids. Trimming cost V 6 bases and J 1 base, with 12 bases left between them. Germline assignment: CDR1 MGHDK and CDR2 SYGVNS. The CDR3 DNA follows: TGTGCCAGCAGCCGTCGGACAGTCCAAGAGACCCAGTACTTC. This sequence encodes CASSRRTVQETQYF.

The CDR3 spells CASSAAGGENTEAFF. The CDR3 DNA reads as TGTGCCAGCTCAGCGGCGGGGGGCGAGAACACTGAAGCTTTCTTT. The rearrangement uses TRBV18 and TRBJ1-1; D possibly corresponds to TRBD1 (6 bases). Germline CDR1 and CDR2: KGHSH and LQKENI. The CDR3 has 15 residues. Trimming took 5 bases from V and 1 from J, leaving 14 bases between them.

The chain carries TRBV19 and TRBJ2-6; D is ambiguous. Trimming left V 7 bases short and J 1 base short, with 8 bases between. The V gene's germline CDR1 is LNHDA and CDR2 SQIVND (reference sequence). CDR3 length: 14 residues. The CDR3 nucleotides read TGTGCCAGTATTGGGCGGTCTGGGGCCAACGTCCTGACTTTC. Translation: CASIGRSGANVLTF.

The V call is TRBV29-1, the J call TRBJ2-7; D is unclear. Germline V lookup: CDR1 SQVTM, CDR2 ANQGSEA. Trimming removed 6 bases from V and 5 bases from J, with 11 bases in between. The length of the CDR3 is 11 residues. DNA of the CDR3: TGCAGCGTGAGTGACATCCACGAGCAGTACTTC. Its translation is CSVSDIHEQYF.

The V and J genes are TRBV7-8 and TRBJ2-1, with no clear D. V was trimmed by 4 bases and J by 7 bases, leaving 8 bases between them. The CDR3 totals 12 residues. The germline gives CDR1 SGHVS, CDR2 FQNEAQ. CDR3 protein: CASSSHGNEQFF. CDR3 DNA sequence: TGTGCCAGCAGCTCCCACGGGAATGAGCAGTTCTTC.

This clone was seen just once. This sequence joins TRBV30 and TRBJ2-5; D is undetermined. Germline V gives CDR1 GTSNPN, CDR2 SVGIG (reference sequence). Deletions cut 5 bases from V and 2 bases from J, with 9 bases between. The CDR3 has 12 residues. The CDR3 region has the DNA TGTGCCTGGGACTTGGGACAAGAGACCCAGTACTTC. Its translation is CAWDLGQETQYF.

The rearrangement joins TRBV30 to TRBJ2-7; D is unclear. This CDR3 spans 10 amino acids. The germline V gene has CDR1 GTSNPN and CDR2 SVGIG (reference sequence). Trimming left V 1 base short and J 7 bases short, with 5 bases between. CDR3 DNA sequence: TGTGCCTGGAGTGGAAAGGAGCAGTACTTC. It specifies CAWSGKEQYF.

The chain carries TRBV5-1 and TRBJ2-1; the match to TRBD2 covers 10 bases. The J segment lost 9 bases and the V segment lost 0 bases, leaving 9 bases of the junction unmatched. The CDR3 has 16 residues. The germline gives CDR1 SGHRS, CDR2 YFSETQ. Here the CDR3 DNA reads TGCGCCAGCAGCTTGGGACTAGCGGGCCGTCTGGGTGAGCAGTTCTTC. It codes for CASSLGLAGRLGEQFF. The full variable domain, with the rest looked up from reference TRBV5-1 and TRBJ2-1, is KAGVTQTPRYLIKTRGQQVTLSCSPISGHRSVSWYQQTPGQGLQFLFEYFSETQRNKGNFPGRFSGRQFSNSRSEMNVSTLELGDSALYLCASSLGLAGRLGEQFFGPGTRLTVL.

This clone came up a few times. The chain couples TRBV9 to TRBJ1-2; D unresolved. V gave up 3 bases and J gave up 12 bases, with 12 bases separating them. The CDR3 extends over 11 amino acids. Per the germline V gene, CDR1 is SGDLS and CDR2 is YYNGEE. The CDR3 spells CASSGSQLHTF. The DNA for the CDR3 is TGTGCCAGCAGCGGCAGTCAGCTTCACACCTTC.

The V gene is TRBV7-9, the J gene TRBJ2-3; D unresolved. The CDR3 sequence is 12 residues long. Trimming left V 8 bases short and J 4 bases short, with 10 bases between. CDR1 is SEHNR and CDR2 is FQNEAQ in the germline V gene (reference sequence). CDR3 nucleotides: TGTGCCAGCGAAGCGATCGCAGATACGCAGTATTTT. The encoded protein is CASEAIADTQYF. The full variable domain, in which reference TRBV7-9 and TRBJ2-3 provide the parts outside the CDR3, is DTGVSQNPRHKITKRGQNVTFRCDPISEHNRLYWYRQTLGQGPEFLTYFQNEAQLEKSRLLSDRFSAERPKGSFSTLEIQRTEQGDSAMYLCASEAIADTQYFGPGTRLTVL.

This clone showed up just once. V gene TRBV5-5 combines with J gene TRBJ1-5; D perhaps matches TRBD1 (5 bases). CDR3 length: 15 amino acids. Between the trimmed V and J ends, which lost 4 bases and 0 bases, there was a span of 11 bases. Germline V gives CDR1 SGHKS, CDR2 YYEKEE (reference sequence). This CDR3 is CASSLGQNSNQPQHF. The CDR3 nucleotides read TGTGCCAGCAGCCTAGGACAAAATAGCAATCAGCCCCAGCATTTT.

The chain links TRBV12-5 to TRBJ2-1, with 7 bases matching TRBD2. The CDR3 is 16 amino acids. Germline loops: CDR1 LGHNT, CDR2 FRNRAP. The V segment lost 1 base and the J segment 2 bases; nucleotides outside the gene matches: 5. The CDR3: CASGLGGLGAYNEQFF. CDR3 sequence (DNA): TGTGCTAGTGGTTTGGGTGGACTAGGAGCCTACAATGAGCAGTTCTTC.

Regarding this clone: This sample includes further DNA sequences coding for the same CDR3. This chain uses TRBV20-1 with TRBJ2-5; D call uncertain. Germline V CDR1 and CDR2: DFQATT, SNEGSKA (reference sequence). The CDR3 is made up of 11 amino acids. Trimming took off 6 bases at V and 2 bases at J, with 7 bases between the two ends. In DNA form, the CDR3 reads TGCAGTGCAAAAAGGCAAGAGACCCAGTACTTC. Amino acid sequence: CSAKRQETQYF.

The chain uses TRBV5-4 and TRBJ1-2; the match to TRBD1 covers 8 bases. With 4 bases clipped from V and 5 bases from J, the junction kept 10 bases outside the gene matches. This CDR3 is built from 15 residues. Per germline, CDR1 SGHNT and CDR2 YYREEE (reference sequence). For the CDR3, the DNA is TGTGCCAGCAGCGCGGCTCGGCAGGGGGCTTATGGCTACACCTTC. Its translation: CASSAARQGAYGYTF.

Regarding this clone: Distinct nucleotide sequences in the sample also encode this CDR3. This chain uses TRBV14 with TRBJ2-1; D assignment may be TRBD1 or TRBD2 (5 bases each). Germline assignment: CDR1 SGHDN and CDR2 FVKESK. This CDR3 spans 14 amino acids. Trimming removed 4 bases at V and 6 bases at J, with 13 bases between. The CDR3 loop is CASSLPGLVNEQFF. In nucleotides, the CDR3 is TGTGCCAGCAGCCTACCGGGGCTAGTCAATGAGCAGTTCTTC.

The CDR3 region is CASSTRTGTRYNEQFF. CDR3 nucleotides: TGTGCCAGCAGCACCCGTACCGGGACCCGATACAATGAGCAGTTCTTC. This chain joins TRBV7-8 and TRBJ2-1, with D perhaps TRBD1 or TRBD2 (5 bases each). The V end was cut by 5 bases, the J end by 4 bases, with 18 bases between. The germline V gene encodes CDR1 SGHVS and CDR2 FQNEAQ. This CDR3 contains 16 residues.

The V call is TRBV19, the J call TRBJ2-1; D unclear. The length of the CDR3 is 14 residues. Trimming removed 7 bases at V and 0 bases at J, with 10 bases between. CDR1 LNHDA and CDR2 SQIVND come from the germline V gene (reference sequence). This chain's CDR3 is CASTSYHSYNEQFF. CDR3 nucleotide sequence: TGTGCCAGTACGTCCTATCACTCCTACAATGAGCAGTTCTTC.

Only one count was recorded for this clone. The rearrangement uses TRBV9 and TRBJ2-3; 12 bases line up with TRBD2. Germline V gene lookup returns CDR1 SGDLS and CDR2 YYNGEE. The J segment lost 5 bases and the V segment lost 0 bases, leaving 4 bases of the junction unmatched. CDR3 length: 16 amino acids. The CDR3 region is CASSVGTSGIIDTQYF. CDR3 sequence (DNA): TGTGCCAGCAGCGTAGGGACTAGCGGGATTATAGATACGCAGTATTTT.

The CDR3 protein is CAWSVPGGRNYNEQFF. The DNA for the CDR3 is TGTGCCTGGAGTGTACCGGGTGGGAGGAACTACAATGAGCAGTTCTTC. This chain connects TRBV30 to TRBJ2-1, with TRBD2 as a possible D gene (6 bases). Per the germline V gene, CDR1 is GTSNPN and CDR2 is SVGIG (reference sequence). Trimming stripped 0 bases from V and 3 bases from J, with 15 bases between. The CDR3 spans 16 residues.

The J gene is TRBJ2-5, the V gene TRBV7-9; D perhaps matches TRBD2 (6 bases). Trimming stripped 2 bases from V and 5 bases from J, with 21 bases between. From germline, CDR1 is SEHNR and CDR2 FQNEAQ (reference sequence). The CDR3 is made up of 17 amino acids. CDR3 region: CASSLSLGRRDSETQYF. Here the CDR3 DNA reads TGTGCCAGCAGCTTATCATTAGGGAGGCGCGATTCGGAGACCCAGTACTTC.

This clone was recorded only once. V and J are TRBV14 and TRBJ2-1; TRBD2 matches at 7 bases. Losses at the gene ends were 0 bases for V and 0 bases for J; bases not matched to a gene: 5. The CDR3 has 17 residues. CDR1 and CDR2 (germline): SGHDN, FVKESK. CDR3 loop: CASSQDLRGSSYNEQFF. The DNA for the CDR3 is TGTGCCAGCAGCCAAGACTTACGCGGGAGCTCCTACAATGAGCAGTTCTTC. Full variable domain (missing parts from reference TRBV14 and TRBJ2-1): EAGVTQFPSHSVIEKGQTVTLRCDPISGHDNLYWYRRVMGKEIKFLLHFVKESKQDESGMPNNRFLAERTGGTYSTLKVQPAELEDSGVYFCASSQDLRGSSYNEQFFGPGTRLTVL.

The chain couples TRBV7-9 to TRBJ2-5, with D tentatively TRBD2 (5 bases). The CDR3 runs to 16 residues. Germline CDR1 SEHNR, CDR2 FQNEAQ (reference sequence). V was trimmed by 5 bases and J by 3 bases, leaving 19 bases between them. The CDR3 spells CASSHFKGRVEETQYF. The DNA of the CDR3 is TGTGCCAGCAGCCATTTTAAAGGGAGAGTCGAAGAGACCCAGTACTTC.